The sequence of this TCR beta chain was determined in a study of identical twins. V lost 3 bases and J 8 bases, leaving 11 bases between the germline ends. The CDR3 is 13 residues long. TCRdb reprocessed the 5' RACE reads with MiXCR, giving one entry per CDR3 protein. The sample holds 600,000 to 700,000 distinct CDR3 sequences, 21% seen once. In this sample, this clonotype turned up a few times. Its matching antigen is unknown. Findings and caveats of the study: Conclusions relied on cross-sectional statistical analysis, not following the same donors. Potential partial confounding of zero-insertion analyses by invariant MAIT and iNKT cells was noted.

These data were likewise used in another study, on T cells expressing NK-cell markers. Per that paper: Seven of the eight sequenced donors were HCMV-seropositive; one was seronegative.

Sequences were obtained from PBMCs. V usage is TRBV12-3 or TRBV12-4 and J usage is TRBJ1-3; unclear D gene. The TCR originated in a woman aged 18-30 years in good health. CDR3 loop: CASSFIRVDTIYF. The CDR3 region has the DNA TGTGCCAGCAGTTTTATTCGAGTAGACACCATATATTTT.